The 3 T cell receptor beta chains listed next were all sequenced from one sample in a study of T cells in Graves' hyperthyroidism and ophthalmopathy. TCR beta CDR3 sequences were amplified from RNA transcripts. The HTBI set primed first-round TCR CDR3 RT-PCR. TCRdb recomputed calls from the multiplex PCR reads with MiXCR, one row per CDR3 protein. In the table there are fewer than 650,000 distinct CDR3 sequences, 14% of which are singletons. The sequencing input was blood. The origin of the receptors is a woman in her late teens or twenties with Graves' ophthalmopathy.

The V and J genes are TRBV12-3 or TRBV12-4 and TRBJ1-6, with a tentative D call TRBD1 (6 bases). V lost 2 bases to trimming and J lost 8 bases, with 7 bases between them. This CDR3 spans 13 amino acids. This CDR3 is CASSLSGDSPLHF. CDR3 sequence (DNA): TGTGCCAGCAGTTTATCAGGGGATTCACCCCTCCACTTT.

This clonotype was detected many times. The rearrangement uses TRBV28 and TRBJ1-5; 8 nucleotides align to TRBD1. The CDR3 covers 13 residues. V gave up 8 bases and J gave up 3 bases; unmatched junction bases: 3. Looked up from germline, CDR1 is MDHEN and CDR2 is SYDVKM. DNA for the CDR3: TGTGCCAGCCAACAGGGGGTCAATCAGCCCCAGCATTTT. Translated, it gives CASQQGVNQPQHF.

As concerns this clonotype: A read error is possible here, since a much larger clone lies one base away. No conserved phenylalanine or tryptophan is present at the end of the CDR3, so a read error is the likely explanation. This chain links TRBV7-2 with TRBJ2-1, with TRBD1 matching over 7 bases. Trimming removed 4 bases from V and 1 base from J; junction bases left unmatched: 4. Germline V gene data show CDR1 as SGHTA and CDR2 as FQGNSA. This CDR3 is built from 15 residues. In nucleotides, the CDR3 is TGTGCCAGCAGCTCACGACAGGGATCCTACAATGAGCAGTTCTCC. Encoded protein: CASSSRQGSYNEQFS.